This section outlines one TCR beta chain sequence together with its context. In the authors' workflow: Reference gene primer amplification in the assay estimated nucleated cell counts. Method: immunoSEQ multiplex PCR; TCRdb's copy keeps in-frame clones and lacks some. Clone size and V and J calls were adopted from that table, with D and trimming inferred from the DNA. The table has about 210,000 clones, about 80% seen once; the top ten hold around 8%. The data originate from a study of blood T cell repertoires in COVID-19. Turning to the study itself: The origin of the acute and convalescent COVID-19 samples was the United States, Italy and Spain. PBMCs, B-cell-depleted T cells, or T cells provided the cDNA or gDNA that made up the material.

With V trimmed by 0 bases and J by 0 bases, 1 base remained unmatched. The length of the CDR3 is 16 residues. Germline assignment: CDR1 SGHTS and CDR2 YDEGEE. The TCR sequence derives from a woman aged 55-75 years with COVID-19, enrolled during active disease. This chain connects TRBV5-8 to TRBJ2-3, with TRBD2 matching over 10 bases. The sequenced sample consisted of peripheral blood. The CDR3 sequence: CASSLVGLASTDTQYF. CDR3 coding DNA: TGTGCCAGCAGCTTGGTGGGACTAGCGAGCACAGATACGCAGTATTTT.